This passage covers 5 T cell receptor beta chains from one sample sequenced in a study of CD8+ T cells in alopecia areata. TCR sequencing used cDNA made by reverse transcription of extracted RNA. Libraries were prepared by immunoSEQ multiplex PCR; TCRdb keeps only in-frame clonotypes and omits some of them. The profile shows roughly 230,000 clones, around 43% of them singletons. Treatment defined: oral pan-JAK inhibitor, 5-10 mg twice daily. The starting material was CD4+ T cells sorted from blood, obtained at roughly week 38, from a patient treated with tofacitinib. Source of these receptors: a human donor with alopecia areata.

The chain combines TRBV18 with TRBJ1-2; 11 nucleotides match TRBD1. Germline values: CDR1 KGHSH, CDR2 LQKENI. The CDR3 has 15 residues. V dropped 1 base and J dropped 8; count of bases not matched to a gene: 6. The CDR3 DNA sequence: TGTGCCAGCTCACCACAAGGACAGGGGGCTGGAGGCTACACCTTC. Protein product: CASSPQGQGAGGYTF.

The chain links TRBV7-2 to TRBJ2-2; no clear D. The germline V and J ends were trimmed by 1 base and 7 bases, with 4 bases remaining between them. CDR3 size: 12 residues. The germline CDR1 and CDR2 sequences are SGHTA and FQGNSA. This CDR3 is CASSLGIGELFF. In DNA form, the CDR3 reads TGTGCCAGCAGCTTAGGGATCGGGGAGCTGTTTTTT. Full variable domain (missing parts from reference TRBV7-2 and TRBJ2-2): GAGVSQSPSNKVTEKGKDVELRCDPISGHTALYWYRQSLGQGLEFLIYFQGNSAPDKSGLPSDRFSAERTGGSVSTLTIQRTQQEDSAVYLCASSLGIGELFFGEGSRLTVL.

The chain uses TRBV5-4 and TRBJ2-7; D gene uncertain. The CDR3 covers 14 residues. CDR1 and CDR2 from the germline V gene are SGHNT and YYREEE (reference sequence). V was pared by 3 bases and J by 0 bases, with 10 bases between. The CDR3 protein is CASSSSKDSYEQYF. The CDR3, as DNA: TGTGCCAGCAGCTCCTCAAAGGACTCCTACGAGCAGTACTTC. The variable domain in full, with the rest retrieved from reference TRBV5-4 and TRBJ2-7, is ETGVTQSPTHLIKTRGQQVTLRCSSQSGHNTVSWYQQALGQGPQFIFQYYREEENGRGNFPPRFSGLQFPNYSSELNVNALELDDSALYLCASSSSKDSYEQYFGPGTRLTVT.

V gene TRBV6-1 combines with J gene TRBJ2-2; no clear D. The CDR3 loop spans 13 amino acids. Germline V gene data show CDR1 as MNHNS and CDR2 as SASEGT. The V end was cut by 1 base, the J end by 3 bases, with 3 bases between. CDR3 nucleotide sequence: TGTGCCAGCAGTGAAGGATACACCGGGGAGCTGTTTTTT. As protein: CASSEGYTGELFF.

A few counts support this clone. The chain combines TRBV29-1 with TRBJ2-7, with 7 bases identical to TRBD2. Germline V gives CDR1 SQVTM, CDR2 ANQGSEA. CDR3 length equals 13 residues. The junction had 9 bases not matched to a gene; V was cut back by 4 bases and J by 6 bases. The CDR3 region has the DNA TGCAGCGTTGGGGGGACTAAAACGTCCGAGCAGTACTTC. It codes for CSVGGTKTSEQYF.